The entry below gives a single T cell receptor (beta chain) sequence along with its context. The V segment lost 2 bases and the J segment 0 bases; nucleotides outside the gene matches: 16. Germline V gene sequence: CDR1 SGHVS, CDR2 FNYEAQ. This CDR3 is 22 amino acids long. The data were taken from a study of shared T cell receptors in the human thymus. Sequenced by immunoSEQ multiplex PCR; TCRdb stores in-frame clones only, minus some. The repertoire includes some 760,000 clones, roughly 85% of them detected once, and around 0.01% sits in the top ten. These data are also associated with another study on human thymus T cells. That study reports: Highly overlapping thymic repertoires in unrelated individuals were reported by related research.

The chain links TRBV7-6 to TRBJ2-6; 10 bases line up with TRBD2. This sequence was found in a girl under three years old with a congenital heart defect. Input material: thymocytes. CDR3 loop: CASSLSPSGGHTTSSGANVLTF. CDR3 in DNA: TGTGCCAGCAGCTTAAGTCCTAGCGGGGGCCATACTACCTCCTCTGGGGCCAACGTCCTGACTTTC.